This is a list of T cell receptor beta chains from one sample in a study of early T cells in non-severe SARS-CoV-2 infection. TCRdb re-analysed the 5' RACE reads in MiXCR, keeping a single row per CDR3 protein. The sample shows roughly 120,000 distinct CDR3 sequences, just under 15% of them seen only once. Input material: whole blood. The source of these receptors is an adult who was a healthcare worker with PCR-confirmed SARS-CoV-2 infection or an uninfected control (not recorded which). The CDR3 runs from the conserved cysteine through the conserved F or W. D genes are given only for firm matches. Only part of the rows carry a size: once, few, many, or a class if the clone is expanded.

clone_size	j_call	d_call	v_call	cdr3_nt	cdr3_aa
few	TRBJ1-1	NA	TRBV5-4	TGTGCCAGCAGCTTGGCCGGTCGGAGGGCGGTCACTGAAGCTTTCTTT	CASSLAGRRAVTEAFF
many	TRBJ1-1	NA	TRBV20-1	TGCAGTGCTAGATCCAGGGGGAACACTGAAGCTTTCTTT	CSARSRGNTEAFF
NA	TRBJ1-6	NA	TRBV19	TGTGCCAGTAGTAGGACTGTAAATCTACCCCTCCACTTT	CASSRTVNLPLHF
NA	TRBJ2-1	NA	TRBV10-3	TGTGCCACCTCCCGAAATAATGAGCAGTTCTTC	CATSRNNEQFF
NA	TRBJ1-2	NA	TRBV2	TGTGCCAGCAGACCCCCAGGGACCTGGGGCTACACCTTC	CASRPPGTWGYTF
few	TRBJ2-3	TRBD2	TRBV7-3	TGTGCCAGCGGACGGAACCCGGGACTAGAGGGTGGTACGCAGTATTTT	CASGRNPGLEGGTQYF
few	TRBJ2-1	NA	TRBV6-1	TGTGCCAGCAGTGAAGCCCGGGGCTACAATGAGCAGTTCTTC	CASSEARGYNEQFF
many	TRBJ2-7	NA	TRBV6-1	TGTGCCAGCAGTGTCGGGGACTCCTACGAGCAGTACTTC	CASSVGDSYEQYF
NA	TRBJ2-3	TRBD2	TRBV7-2	TGTGCCAGCATTAGCGGGGGGTTACGAAATACGCAGTATTTT	CASISGGLRNTQYF
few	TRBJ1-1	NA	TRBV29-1	TGCAGCGTTGCCGAAGGACCTTCTCTCACTGAAGCTTTCTTT	CSVAEGPSLTEAFF
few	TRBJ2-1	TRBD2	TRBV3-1	TGTGCCAGCAGACCCCTAACGGGGGGGCAGAATGAGCAGTTCTTC	CASRPLTGGQNEQFF
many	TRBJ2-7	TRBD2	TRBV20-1	TGCAGTGCTAGAGAAGCGGGGGGGACCTACGAGCAGTACTTC	CSAREAGGTYEQYF
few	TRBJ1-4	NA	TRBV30	TGTGCCTGCACGGGACTCCCCGATGAAAAACTGTTTTTT	CACTGLPDEKLFF
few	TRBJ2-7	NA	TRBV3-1	TGTGCCAGCAGCCCCGGGACAAATCTAGCCTACGAGCAGTACTTC	CASSPGTNLAYEQYF
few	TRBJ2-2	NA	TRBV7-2	TGTGCCAGCAGCTTACCCTGGGGGATAGGGGAGCTGTTTTTT	CASSLPWGIGELFF
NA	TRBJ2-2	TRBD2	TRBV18	TGTGCCAGCTCAAAGCGGGGACTAGCGGACACCGGGGAGCTGTTTTTT	CASSKRGLADTGELFF
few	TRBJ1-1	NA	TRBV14	TGTGCCAGCAGCCTAGGTCACACTGAAGCTTTCTTT	CASSLGHTEAFF
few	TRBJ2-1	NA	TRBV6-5	TGTGCCAGCAGTTACGGCAGGTCGTACAATGAGCAGTTCTTC	CASSYGRSYNEQFF
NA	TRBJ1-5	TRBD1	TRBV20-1	TGCAGTGCTAGAGATAATACAGGGGCCAGCAATCAGCCCCAGCATTTT	CSARDNTGASNQPQHF
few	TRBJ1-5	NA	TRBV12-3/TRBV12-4	TGTGCCAGCAGCCTAATGAGTGGTAGCAATCAGCCCCAGCATTTT	CASSLMSGSNQPQHF
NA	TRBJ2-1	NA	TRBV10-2	TGCGCCAGCAGTGGGCATAGCTCCTACAATGAGCAGTTCTTC	CASSGHSSYNEQFF
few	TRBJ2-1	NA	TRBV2	TGTGCCAGCAGGAACTTGAATGAGCAGTTCTTC	CASRNLNEQFF
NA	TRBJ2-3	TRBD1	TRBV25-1	TGTGCCAGCAGTGACAGGGGGCGCGGGTCAGATACGCAGTATTTT	CASSDRGRGSDTQYF
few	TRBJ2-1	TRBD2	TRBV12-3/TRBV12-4	TGTGCCAGCAGTTTAGCGTTGGTAGCGGGAGAAGAGCAGTTCTTC	CASSLALVAGEEQFF
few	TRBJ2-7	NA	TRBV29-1	TGCAGCGTTGTGGACAGTCAGACCTACGAGCAGTACTTC	CSVVDSQTYEQYF
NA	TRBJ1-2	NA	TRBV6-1	TGTGCCAGCAGTGACGGATCGAGGGGACGCTATGGCTACACCTTC	CASSDGSRGRYGYTF
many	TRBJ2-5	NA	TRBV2	TGTGCCAGCCGAAGGGGATCCCCCAAAGAGACCCAGTACTTC	CASRRGSPKETQYF
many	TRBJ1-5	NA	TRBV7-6	TGTGCCAGCAGCCTAGGGGCGAATCAGCCCCAGCATTTT	CASSLGANQPQHF
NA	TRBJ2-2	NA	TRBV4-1	TGCGCCAGCAGCCAAGTGACAGTCGGGGAGCTGTTTTTT	CASSQVTVGELFF
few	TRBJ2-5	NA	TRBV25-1	TGTGCCAGCAGCTCGGACGAGGGGGGCCAGTACTTC	CASSSDEGGQYF
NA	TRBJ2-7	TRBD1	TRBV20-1	TGCAGTGCTAGGGGGGACAGGGGATCCTACGAGCAGTACTTC	CSARGDRGSYEQYF
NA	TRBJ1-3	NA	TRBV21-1	TGTGCCAGCAGCAAATCCGGGGCGCTCGGAAACACCATATATTTT	CASSKSGALGNTIYF
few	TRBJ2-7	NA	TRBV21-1	TGTGCCAGCAGCATGATACCGGGGTACTTC	CASSMIPGYF
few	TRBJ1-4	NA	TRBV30	TGTGCCTCCCAAGGCTCGGGGAATGAAAAACTGTTTTTT	CASQGSGNEKLFF
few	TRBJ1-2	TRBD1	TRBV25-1	TGTGCCAGCAGTGAATTTCCAGGGGGCGGCTACACCTTC	CASSEFPGGGYTF
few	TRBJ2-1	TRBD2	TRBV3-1	TGTGCCAGCAAACCGGGACTAGAAGGGGTTAATGAGCAGTTCTTC	CASKPGLEGVNEQFF
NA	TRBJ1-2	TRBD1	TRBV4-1	TGCGCCAGCAGTCGCTTGACAGGGAGCTATGGCTACACCTTC	CASSRLTGSYGYTF
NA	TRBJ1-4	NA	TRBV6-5	TGTGCCAGCAGTTACTCTTACCGTAATGAAAAACTGTTTTTT	CASSYSYRNEKLFF